These 2 T cell receptor beta chains came from one sample sequenced in a study of blood T cell repertoires in COVID-19. Data came from immunoSEQ multiplex PCR; TCRdb stores just in-frame clones and leaves some out. The repertoire includes more than 100,000 clones, approximately 84% of them detected once, and approximately 12% sits in the top ten. Sequenced input: peripheral blood. Receptors originate from a human donor in a cohort sampled during active COVID-19.

CDR3 sequence: CASSTGDRGYGYTF. The CDR3 nucleotides are TGTGCCAGCAGCACGGGGGACAGGGGATATGGCTACACCTTC. This chain links TRBV7-9 with TRBJ1-2; 10 nucleotides match TRBD1. This CDR3 is 14 amino acids long. J was trimmed by 5 bases and V by 5 bases; bases with no gene match: 5. The germline V gene encodes CDR1 SEHNR and CDR2 FQNEAQ (reference sequence).

The rearrangement uses TRBV30 and TRBJ1-1, with D unresolved. Germline CDR1 GTSNPN, CDR2 SVGIG (reference sequence). Between the trimmed V and J ends, which lost 2 bases and 11 bases, there was a span of 15 bases. The CDR3 spans 12 residues. The CDR3 DNA sequence: TGTGCCTGGAGTCCGAGGCTCCTCGGCGCTTTCTTT. Translating gives CAWSPRLLGAFF. Looking up the rest from reference TRBV30 and TRBJ1-1 gives the full variable domain: SQTIHQWPATLVQPVGSPLSLECTVEGTSNPNLYWYRQAAGRGLQLLFYSVGIGQISSEVPQNLSASRPQDRQFILSSKKLLLSDSGFYLCAWSPRLLGAFFGQGTRLTVV.